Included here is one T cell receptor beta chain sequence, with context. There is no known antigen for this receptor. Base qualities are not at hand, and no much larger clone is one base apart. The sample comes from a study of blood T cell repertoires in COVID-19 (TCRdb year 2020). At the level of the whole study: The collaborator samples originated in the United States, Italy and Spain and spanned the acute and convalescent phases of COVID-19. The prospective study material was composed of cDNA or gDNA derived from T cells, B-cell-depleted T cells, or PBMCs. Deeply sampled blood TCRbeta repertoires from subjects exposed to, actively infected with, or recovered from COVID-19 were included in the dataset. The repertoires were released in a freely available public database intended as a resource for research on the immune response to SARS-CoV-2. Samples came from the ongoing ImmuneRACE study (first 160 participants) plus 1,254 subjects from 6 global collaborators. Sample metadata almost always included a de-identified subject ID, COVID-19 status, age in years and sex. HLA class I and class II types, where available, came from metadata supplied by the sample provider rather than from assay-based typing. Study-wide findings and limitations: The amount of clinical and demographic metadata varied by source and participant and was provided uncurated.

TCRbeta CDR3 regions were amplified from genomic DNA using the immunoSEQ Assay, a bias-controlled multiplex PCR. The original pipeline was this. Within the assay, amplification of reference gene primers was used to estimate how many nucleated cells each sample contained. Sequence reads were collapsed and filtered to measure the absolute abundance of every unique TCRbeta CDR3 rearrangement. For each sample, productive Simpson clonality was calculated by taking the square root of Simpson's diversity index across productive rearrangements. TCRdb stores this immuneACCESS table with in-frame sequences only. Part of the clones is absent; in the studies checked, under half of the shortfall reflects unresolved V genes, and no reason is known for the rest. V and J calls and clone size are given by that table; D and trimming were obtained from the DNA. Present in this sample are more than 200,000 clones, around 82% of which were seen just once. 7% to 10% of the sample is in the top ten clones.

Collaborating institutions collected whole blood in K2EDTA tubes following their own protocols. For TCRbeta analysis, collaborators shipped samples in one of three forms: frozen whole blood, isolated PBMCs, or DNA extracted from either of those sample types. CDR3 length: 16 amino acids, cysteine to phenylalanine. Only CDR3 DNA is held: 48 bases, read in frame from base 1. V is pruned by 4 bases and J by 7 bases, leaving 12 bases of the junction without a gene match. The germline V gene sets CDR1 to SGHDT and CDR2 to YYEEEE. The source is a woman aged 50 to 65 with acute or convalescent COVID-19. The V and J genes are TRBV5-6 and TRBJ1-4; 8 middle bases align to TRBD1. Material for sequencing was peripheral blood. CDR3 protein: CASSPGQGNWVEKLFF. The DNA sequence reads TGTGCCAGCAGCCCTGGACAGGGCAATTGGGTTGAAAAACTGTTTTTT. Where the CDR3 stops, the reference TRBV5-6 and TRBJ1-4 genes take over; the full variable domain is DAGVTQSPTHLIKTRGQQVTLRCSPKSGHDTVSWYQQALGQGPQFIFQYYEEEERQRGNFPDRFSGHQFPNYSSELNVNALLLGDSALYLCASSPGQGNWVEKLFFGSGTQLSVL.